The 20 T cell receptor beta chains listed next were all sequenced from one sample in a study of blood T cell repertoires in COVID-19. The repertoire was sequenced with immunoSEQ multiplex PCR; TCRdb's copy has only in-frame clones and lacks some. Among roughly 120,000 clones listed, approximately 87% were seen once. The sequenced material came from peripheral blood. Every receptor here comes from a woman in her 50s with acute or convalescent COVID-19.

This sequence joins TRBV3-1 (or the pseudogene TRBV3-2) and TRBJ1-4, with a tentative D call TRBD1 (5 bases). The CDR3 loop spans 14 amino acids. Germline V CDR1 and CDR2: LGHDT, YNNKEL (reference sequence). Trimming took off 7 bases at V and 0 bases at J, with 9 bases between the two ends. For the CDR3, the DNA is TGTGCCAGCACCTCGACAGCAACTAATGAAAAACTGTTTTTT. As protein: CASTSTATNEKLFF.

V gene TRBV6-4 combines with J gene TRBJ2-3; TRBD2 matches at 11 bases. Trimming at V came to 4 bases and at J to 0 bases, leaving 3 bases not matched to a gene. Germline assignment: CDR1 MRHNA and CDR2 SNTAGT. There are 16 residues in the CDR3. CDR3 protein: CASSATSGGSTDTQYF. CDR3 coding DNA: TGTGCCAGCAGTGCCACTAGCGGGGGAAGCACAGATACGCAGTATTTT.

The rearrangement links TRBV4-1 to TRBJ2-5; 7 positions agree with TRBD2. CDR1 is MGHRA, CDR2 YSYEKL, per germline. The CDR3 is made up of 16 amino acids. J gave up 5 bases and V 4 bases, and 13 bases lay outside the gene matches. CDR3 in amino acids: CASSRIGASGVETQYF. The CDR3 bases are TGCGCCAGCAGCCGAATCGGGGCTAGCGGCGTGGAGACCCAGTACTTC.

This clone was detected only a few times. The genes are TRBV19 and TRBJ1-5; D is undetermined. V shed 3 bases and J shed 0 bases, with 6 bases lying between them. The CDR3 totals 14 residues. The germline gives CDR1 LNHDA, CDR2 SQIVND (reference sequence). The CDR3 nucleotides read TGTGCCAGTAGTATCTCCTTTAGCAATCAGCCCCAGCATTTT. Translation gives CASSISFSNQPQHF.

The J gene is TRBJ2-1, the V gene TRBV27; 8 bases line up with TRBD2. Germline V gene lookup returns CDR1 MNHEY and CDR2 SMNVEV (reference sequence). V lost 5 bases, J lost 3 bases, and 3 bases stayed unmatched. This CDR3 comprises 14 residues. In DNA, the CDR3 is TGTGCCAGCAGTGGGCTAGCGGGCTACAATGAGCAGTTCTTC. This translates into CASSGLAGYNEQFF.

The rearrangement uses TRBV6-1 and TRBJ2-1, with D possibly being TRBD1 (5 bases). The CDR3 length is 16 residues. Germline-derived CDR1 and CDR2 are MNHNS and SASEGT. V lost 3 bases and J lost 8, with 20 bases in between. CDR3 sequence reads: CASSDQGRARLDEQFF. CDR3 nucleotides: TGTGCCAGCAGTGATCAAGGCAGGGCAAGGCTGGATGAGCAGTTCTTC.

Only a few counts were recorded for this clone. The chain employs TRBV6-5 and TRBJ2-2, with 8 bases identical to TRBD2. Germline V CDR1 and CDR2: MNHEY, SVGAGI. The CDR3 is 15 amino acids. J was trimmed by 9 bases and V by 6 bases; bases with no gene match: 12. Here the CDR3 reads CASSPGGLRGRELFF. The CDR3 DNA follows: TGTGCCAGCAGCCCGGGGGGGCTAAGGGGCCGGGAGCTGTTTTTT.

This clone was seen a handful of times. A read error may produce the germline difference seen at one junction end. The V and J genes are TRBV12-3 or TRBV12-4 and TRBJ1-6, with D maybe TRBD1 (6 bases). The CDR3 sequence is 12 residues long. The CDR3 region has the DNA TGTGCCAGCAGACTTGGAATGGGGGCAGCAAACTTT. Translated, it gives CASRLGMGAANF.

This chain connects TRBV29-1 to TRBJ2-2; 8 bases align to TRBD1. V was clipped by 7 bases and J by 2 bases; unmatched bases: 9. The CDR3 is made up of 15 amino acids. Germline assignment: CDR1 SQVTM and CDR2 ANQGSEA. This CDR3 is CSALAGGINTGELFF. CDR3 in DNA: TGCAGCGCCTTGGCAGGGGGCATCAACACCGGGGAGCTGTTTTTT.

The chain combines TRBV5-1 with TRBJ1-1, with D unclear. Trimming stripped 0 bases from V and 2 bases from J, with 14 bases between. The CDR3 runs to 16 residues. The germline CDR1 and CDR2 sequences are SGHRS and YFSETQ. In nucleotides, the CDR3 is TGCGCCAGCAGCTTGGGACCAGAGAGGGTAAACACTGAAGCTTTCTTT. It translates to CASSLGPERVNTEAFF.

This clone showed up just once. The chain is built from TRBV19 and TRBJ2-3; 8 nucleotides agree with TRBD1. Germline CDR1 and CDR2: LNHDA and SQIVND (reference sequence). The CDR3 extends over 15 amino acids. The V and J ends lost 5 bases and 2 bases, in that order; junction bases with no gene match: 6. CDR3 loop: CASSAGQGATDTQYF. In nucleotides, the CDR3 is TGTGCCAGTAGTGCAGGACAGGGAGCCACAGATACGCAGTATTTT.

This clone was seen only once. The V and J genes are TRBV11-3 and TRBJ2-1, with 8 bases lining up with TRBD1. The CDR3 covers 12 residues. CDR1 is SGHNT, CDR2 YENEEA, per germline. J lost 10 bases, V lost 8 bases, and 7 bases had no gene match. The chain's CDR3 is CASSQGEWEQFF. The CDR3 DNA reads TGTGCCAGCTCACAGGGGGAGTGGGAGCAGTTCTTC.

CDR3 DNA sequence: TGTGCCAGCAGTGATAAAGGCGGGGGGGCCTATGACATTCAGTACTTC. The encoded protein is CASSDKGGGAYDIQYF. The J gene is TRBJ2-4, the V gene TRBV2; 9 bases agree with TRBD2. This CDR3 is 16 amino acids long. J was trimmed by 8 bases and V by 3 bases; bases with no gene match: 11. CDR1 is SNHLY, CDR2 FYNNEI, per germline.

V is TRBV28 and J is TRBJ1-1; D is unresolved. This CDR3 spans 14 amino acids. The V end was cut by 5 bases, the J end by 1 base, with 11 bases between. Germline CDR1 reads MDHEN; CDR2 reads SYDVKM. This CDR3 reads CASSPPTPNTEAFF. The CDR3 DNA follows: TGTGCCAGCAGTCCCCCGACACCGAACACTGAAGCTTTCTTT. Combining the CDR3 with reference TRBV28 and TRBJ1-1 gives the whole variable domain DVKVTQSSRYLVKRTGEKVFLECVQDMDHENMFWYRQDPGLGLRLIYFSYDVKMKEKGDIPEGYSVSREKKERFSLILESASTNQTSMYLCASSPPTPNTEAFFGQGTRLTVV.

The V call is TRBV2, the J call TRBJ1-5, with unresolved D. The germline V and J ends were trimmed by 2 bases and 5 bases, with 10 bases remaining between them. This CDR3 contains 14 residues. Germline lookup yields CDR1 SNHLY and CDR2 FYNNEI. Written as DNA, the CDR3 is TGTGCCAGCAGTGAAATGGCATCCGATCAGCCCCAGCATTTT. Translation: CASSEMASDQPQHF.

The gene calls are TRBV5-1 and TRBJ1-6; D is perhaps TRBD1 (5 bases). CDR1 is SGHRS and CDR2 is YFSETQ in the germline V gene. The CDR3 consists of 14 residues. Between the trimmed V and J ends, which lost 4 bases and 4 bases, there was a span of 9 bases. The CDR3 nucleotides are TGCGCCAGCAGCCAGGACAAGTATAATTCACCCCTCCACTTT. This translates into CASSQDKYNSPLHF.

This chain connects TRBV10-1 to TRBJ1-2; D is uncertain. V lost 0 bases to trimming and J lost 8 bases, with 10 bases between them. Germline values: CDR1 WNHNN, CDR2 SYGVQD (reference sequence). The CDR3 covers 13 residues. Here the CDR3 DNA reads TGCGCCAGCAGTGAGTCGCGGTTCTACGGCTACACCTTC. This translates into CASSESRFYGYTF.

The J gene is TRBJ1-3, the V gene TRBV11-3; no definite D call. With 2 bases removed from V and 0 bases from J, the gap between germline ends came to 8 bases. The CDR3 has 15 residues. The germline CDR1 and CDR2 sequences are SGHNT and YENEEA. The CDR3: CASSLRRASGNTIYF. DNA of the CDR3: TGTGCCAGCAGCTTACGCCGCGCCTCTGGAAACACCATATATTTT.

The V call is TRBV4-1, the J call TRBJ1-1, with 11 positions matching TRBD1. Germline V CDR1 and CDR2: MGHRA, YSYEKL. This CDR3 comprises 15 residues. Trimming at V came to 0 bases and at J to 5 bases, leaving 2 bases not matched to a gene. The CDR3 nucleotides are TGCGCCAGCAGCCAAGACCGGGACAGGGGGACTGAAGCTTTCTTT. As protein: CASSQDRDRGTEAFF.

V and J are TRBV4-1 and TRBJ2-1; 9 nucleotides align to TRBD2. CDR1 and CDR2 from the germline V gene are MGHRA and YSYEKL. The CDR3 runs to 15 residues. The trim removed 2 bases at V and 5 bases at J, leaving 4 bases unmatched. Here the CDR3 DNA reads TGCGCCAGCAGCCAAAGGGGACTAGCAGACAATGAGCAGTTCTTC. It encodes CASSQRGLADNEQFF.